The next 9 T cell receptor beta chains were all read from a single sample in a study of T cells in Graves' hyperthyroidism and ophthalmopathy. TCR beta CDR3 region amplification was performed from RNA transcripts. TCR CDR3 regions were first amplified by RT-PCR with HTBI primers. Via MiXCR, TCRdb re-called the multiplex PCR reads, giving one row per CDR3 protein. The sample lists fewer than 750,000 distinct CDR3 sequences; about 14% were seen once. The specimen sequenced was blood. The origin of the receptors is a woman aged 50 to 60 with Graves' ophthalmopathy.

This clonotype was recorded once. One base away lies a much larger clone, so this may be a sequencing read error. V gene TRBV27 combines with J gene TRBJ1-2; 9 positions match TRBD1. The V segment lost 7 bases and the J segment 3 bases; nucleotides outside the gene matches: 9. CDR1 MNHEY and CDR2 SMNVEV come from the germline V gene (reference sequence). This CDR3 is built from 15 residues. CDR3 coding DNA: TGTGCCAGCAATCAAACAGGGGGCGAGTACTATGGCTACACCTTC. The encoded protein is CASNQTGGEYYGYTF.

This clonotype was recorded a few times. This chain links TRBV3-1 with TRBJ2-7; 9 bases match TRBD2. Germline lookup yields CDR1 LGHDT and CDR2 YNNKEL (reference sequence). V was clipped by 3 bases and J by 5 bases; unmatched bases: 14. CDR3 length: 17 residues. The CDR3 sequence is CASSQLILAGNTHEQYF. For the CDR3, the DNA is TGTGCCAGCAGCCAGCTCATCCTAGCGGGAAATACCCACGAGCAGTACTTC.

This clonotype was detected only a few times. A read error may be the cause here, since a much bigger clone is one base away. This CDR3 fails to terminate in the conserved phenylalanine or tryptophan, so it likely reflects a read error. The gene calls are TRBV11-2 and TRBJ1-1, with a possible D match to TRBD1 (6 bases). Germline CDR1 is SGHAT and CDR2 is FQNNGV. The CDR3 runs to 15 residues. Trimming cost V 5 bases and J 6 bases, with 19 bases left between them. CDR3 nucleotide sequence: TGTGCCAGCAGCCCCTGGGACACGGAGGGCCCTGAAGCTTTCTCT. Encoded protein: CASSPWDTEGPEAFS.

The chain's CDR3 is CASSYLTDTGYTF. The CDR3 DNA sequence: TGTGCCAGCAGTTACTTGACAGATACTGGCTACACCTTC. The chain links TRBV6-5 to TRBJ1-2; D is perhaps TRBD1 (5 bases). Germline assignment: CDR1 MNHEY and CDR2 SVGAGI. Trimming stripped 1 base from V and 7 bases from J, with 10 bases between. This CDR3 comprises 13 residues.

This clonotype was detected many times. This sequence joins TRBV6-1 and TRBJ2-1, with D tentatively TRBD1 (5 bases). V was pared by 7 bases and J by 7 bases, with 8 bases between. This CDR3 has 11 residues. The germline gives CDR1 MNHNS, CDR2 SASEGT. CDR3 coding DNA: TGTGCCAGCAACCGACAGAATGAGCAGTTCTTC. Protein: CASNRQNEQFF.

The chain links TRBV2 to TRBJ2-1; D is perhaps TRBD1 or TRBD2 (6 bases each). The length of the CDR3 is 16 residues. Germline CDR1 reads SNHLY; CDR2 reads FYNNEI. Trimming stripped 6 bases from V and 0 bases from J, with 15 bases between. The CDR3 bases are TGTGCCAGCAGCGCCGAGGGGGGAGGCTCCTACAATGAGCAGTTCTTC. Translated: CASSAEGGGSYNEQFF.

This clonotype came up a few times. V and J are TRBV20-1 and TRBJ1-6, with 8 bases that match TRBD1. V dropped 6 bases and J dropped 5; count of bases not matched to a gene: 12. The CDR3 consists of 16 residues. Looked up from germline, CDR1 is DFQATT and CDR2 is SNEGSKA (reference sequence). The CDR3 sequence is CSALRLGTGNNSPLHF. DNA for the CDR3: TGCAGTGCGTTAAGGTTGGGGACAGGCAATAATTCACCCCTCCACTTT.

This clonotype was observed a few times. This rearrangement joins TRBV7-6 to TRBJ1-6; possible D gene TRBD1, 5 bases. Trimming left V 5 bases short and J 10 bases short, with 27 bases between. The length of the CDR3 is 18 residues. Germline-derived CDR1 and CDR2 are SGHVS and FNYEAQ. The CDR3 is CASSHKWGGGPDGSPLHF. CDR3 coding DNA: TGTGCCAGCAGCCACAAGTGGGGGGGAGGACCCGACGGATCACCCCTCCACTTT.

This chain links TRBV7-9 with TRBJ2-5, with D perhaps matching TRBD1 or TRBD2 (5 bases each). Germline CDR1 reads SEHNR; CDR2 reads FQNEAQ (reference sequence). This CDR3 contains 13 residues. V lost 11 bases, J lost 4 bases, and 17 bases lay in between. This chain's CDR3 is CAGASGSGETQYF. The CDR3 DNA reads TGTGCCGGCGCTTCAGGGAGCGGAGAGACCCAGTACTTC.